This TCR beta chain was identified during a study of cytomegalovirus exposure and HLA in healthy donors. Overall study results and limits: The classifier reportedly diagnosed cytomegalovirus status with high sensitivity and specificity.

As regards this clone: Its target is unknown.

CDR3 length: 14 residues. V lost 3 bases and J lost 1, with 4 bases in between. In germline, CDR1 is KGHSH, CDR2 LQKENI. Libraries were prepared by immunoSEQ multiplex PCR; TCRdb keeps only in-frame clonotypes and omits some of them. The table includes some 140,000 clones, 86% detected once. This sequence originates from a human donor in good health. Sample: PBMCs. The chain uses TRBV18 and TRBJ2-6; no clear D gene. Here the CDR3 DNA reads TGTGCCAGCTCACCGAGTTCTGGGGCCAACGTCCTGACTTTC. This encodes CASSPSSGANVLTF.